The 9 T cell receptor beta chains given below trace back to one sample, sequenced in a study of OX40 agonist ivuxolimab in advanced cancers. The repertoire was sequenced with immunoSEQ multiplex PCR; TCRdb's copy has only in-frame clones and lacks some. The profile shows tens of thousands of clones, 92% of them singletons. Sequenced here: CD4+ or CD8+ T cells sorted from blood, sampled in a trial of the OX40 agonist ivuxolimab. Receptor source: an adult with an advanced solid tumor such as melanoma, head and neck, liver or kidney cancer.

This clone appeared once. This chain connects TRBV19 to TRBJ2-5; D gene uncertain. Germline V CDR1 and CDR2: LNHDA, SQIVND (reference sequence). This CDR3 contains 13 residues. The V and J ends lost 8 bases and 6 bases respectively, with 16 bases between them. CDR3 nucleotide sequence: TGTGCCAGTTCCTCTCAAGTTGGTCAGACCCAGTACTTC. It specifies CASSSQVGQTQYF.

This rearrangement joins TRBV19 to TRBJ2-7; TRBD1 might be the D (5 bases). Germline CDR1 LNHDA, CDR2 SQIVND (reference sequence). The CDR3 length is 13 residues. Trimming removed 3 bases at V and 1 base at J, with 7 bases between. The chain's CDR3 is CASSIQGSYEQYF. The CDR3 DNA is TGTGCCAGTAGTATCCAGGGTTCCTACGAGCAGTACTTC.

V usage is TRBV30 and J usage is TRBJ2-5; D is unresolved. Germline CDR1 is GTSNPN and CDR2 is SVGIG (reference sequence). The CDR3 spans 13 residues. V was shortened by 5 bases and J by 2 bases, with 12 bases between the two germline ends. In nucleotides, the CDR3 is TGTGCCTGGGCCGGTAGTTATCAAGAGACCCAGTACTTC. Translating it yields CAWAGSYQETQYF. The whole variable domain, remainder taken from reference TRBV30 and TRBJ2-5, is SQTIHQWPATLVQPVGSPLSLECTVEGTSNPNLYWYRQAAGRGLQLLFYSVGIGQISSEVPQNLSASRPQDRQFILSSKKLLLSDSGFYLCAWAGSYQETQYFGPGTRLLVL.

The chain joins TRBV7-2 to TRBJ1-3, with TRBD1 matching over 7 bases. This CDR3 has 16 amino acids. V lost 5 bases to trimming and J lost 12 bases; unmatched junction nucleotides: 19. CDR1 and CDR2 (germline): SGHTA, FQGNSA. CDR3 in DNA: TGTGCCAGCAGCCCAGCGGGGGTGGTAGGGGGCCGGAACATATATTTT. Encoded protein: CASSPAGVVGGRNIYF.

The chain links TRBV29-1 to TRBJ2-5, with D perhaps TRBD1 or TRBD2 (6 bases each). V shed 6 bases and J shed 3 bases, with 29 bases lying between them. Germline V lookup: CDR1 SQVTM, CDR2 ANQGSEA. This CDR3 has 18 residues. CDR3 sequence: CSVGSRGRFSLLKETQYF. The CDR3 DNA reads TGCAGCGTCGGATCGAGGGGGAGGTTCAGTCTCTTGAAAGAGACCCAGTACTTC.

The V gene is TRBV9, the J gene TRBJ2-3, with 10 positions matching TRBD1. The length of the CDR3 is 15 residues. With V trimmed by 4 bases and J by 0 bases, 2 bases remained unmatched. Germline CDR1 is SGDLS and CDR2 is YYNGEE. The CDR3 spells CASSWGQGSTDTQYF. DNA of the CDR3: TGTGCCAGCAGCTGGGGACAGGGGAGCACAGATACGCAGTATTTT.

The V gene is TRBV5-1, the J gene TRBJ2-3; D is possibly TRBD1 (6 bases). The V and J ends lost 3 bases and 1 base respectively, with 21 bases between them. The CDR3 runs to 18 residues. The germline gives CDR1 SGHRS, CDR2 YFSETQ. The CDR3 region is CASSSTPWGQIRTDTQYF. CDR3 nucleotide sequence: TGCGCCAGCAGCTCTACTCCGTGGGGGCAGATTCGCACAGATACGCAGTATTTT.

CDR3 DNA sequence: TGTGCCAGCAGTCCACGTACGACAGGGTTCGATGAGCAGTTCTTC. It is translated as CASSPRTTGFDEQFF. V and J are TRBV6-1 and TRBJ2-1; TRBD1 aligns across 7 bases. The CDR3 is 15 amino acids. Looked up from germline, CDR1 is MNHNS and CDR2 is SASEGT. V lost 5 bases and J lost 8; bases outside the gene matches: 12.

This chain uses TRBV5-1 with TRBJ2-2, with 7 positions matching TRBD2. The CDR3 is made up of 15 amino acids. Per the germline V gene, CDR1 is SGHRS and CDR2 is YFSETQ. Trimming took 3 bases from V and 5 from J; bases not matched to a gene: 7. CDR3 protein: CASSSGPGGTGELFF. CDR3 DNA sequence: TGCGCCAGCAGCTCGGGCCCGGGGGGAACCGGGGAGCTGTTTTTT.